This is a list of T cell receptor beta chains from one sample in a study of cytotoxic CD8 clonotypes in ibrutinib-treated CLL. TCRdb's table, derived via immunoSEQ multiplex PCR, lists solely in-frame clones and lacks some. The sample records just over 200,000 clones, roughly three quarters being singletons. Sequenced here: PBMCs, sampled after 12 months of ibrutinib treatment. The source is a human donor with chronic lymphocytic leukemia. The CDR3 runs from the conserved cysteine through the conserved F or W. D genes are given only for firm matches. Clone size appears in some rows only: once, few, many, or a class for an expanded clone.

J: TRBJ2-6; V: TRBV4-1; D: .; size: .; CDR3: CASSQVQVTGANVLTF; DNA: TGCGCCAGCAGCCAAGTGCAGGTAACCGGGGCCAACGTCCTGACTTTC
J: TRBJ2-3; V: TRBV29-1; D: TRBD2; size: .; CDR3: CSVGVAGRTDTQYF; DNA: TGCAGCGTGGGGGTAGCGGGGCGCACAGATACGCAGTATTTT
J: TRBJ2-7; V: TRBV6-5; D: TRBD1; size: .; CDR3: CASSSNRQGSYEQYF; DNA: TGTGCCAGCAGTTCCAACCGACAGGGGTCCTACGAGCAGTACTTC
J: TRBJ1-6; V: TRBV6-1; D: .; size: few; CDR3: CASSEVVGGGDNSPLHF; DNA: TGTGCCAGCAGTGAAGTCGTAGGGGGAGGCGATAATTCACCCCTCCACTTT
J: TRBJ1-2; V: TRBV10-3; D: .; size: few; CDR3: CAISGSTDGYTF; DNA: TGTGCCATCAGTGGGTCGACAGATGGCTACACCTTC
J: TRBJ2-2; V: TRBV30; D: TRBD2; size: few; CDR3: CAWSRGAGELFF; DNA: TGTGCCTGGAGTCGGGGGGCCGGGGAGCTGTTTTTT
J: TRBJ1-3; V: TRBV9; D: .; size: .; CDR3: CASSVGLRGSGNTIYF; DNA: TGTGCCAGCAGCGTGGGCCTCCGGGGCTCTGGAAACACCATATATTTT
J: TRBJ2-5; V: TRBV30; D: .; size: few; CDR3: CAWSGGLETQYF; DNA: TGTGCCTGGAGTGGAGGGTTAGAGACCCAGTACTTC
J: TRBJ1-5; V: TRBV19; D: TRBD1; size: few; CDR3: CASSILGGGVNQPQHF; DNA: TGTGCCAGTAGTATATTAGGGGGCGGCGTGAATCAGCCCCAGCATTTT
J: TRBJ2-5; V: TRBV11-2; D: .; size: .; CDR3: CASSPGFGGAQETQYF; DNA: TGTGCCAGCAGCCCTGGCTTTGGGGGGGCGCAAGAGACCCAGTACTTC
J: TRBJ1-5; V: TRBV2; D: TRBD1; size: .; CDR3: CASSLRPGTGLQPQHF; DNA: TGTGCCAGCAGCCTTAGACCCGGGACAGGGCTACAGCCCCAGCATTTT
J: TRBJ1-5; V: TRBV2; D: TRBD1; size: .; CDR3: CASMTGQGWQPQHF; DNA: TGTGCCAGCATGACCGGACAGGGTTGGCAGCCCCAGCATTTT
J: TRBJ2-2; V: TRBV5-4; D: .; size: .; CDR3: CAATWGPTGTGELFF; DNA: TGTGCCGCGACTTGGGGTCCAACCGGGACCGGGGAGCTGTTTTTT
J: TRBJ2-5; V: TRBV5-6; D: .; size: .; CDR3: CASTYSSRPRGETQYF; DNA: TGTGCCAGCACATATTCTTCTAGGCCACGGGGAGAGACCCAGTACTTC
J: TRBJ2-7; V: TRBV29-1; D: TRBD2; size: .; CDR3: CSVDGGSGGSYEQYF; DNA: TGCAGCGTTGACGGCGGGAGCGGGGGGTCCTACGAGCAGTACTTC
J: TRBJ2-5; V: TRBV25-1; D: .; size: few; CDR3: CASSELPTVPERGETQYF; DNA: TGTGCCAGCAGTGAACTACCGACAGTGCCCGAAAGGGGAGAGACCCAGTACTTC
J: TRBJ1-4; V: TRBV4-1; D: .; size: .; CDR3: CASSQVSARSNEKLFF; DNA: TGCGCCAGCAGCCAAGTATCCGCCCGATCTAATGAAAAACTGTTTTTT
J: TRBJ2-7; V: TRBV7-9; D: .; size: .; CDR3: CASSLEGGNEQYF; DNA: TGTGCCAGCAGCTTAGAAGGAGGGAACGAGCAGTACTTC
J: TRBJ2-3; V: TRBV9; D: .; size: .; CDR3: CASSVGTWQRAADTQYF; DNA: TGTGCCAGCAGCGTGGGGACTTGGCAGCGGGCGGCAGATACGCAGTATTTT
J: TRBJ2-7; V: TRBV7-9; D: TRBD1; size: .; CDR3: CASSRGTGGREQYF; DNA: TGTGCCAGCAGCCGTGGGACAGGGGGGCGAGAGCAGTACTTC
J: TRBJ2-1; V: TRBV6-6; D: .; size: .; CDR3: CASSYSAQGGDEQFF; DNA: TGTGCCAGCAGTTACAGCGCTCAGGGGGGTGATGAGCAGTTCTTC
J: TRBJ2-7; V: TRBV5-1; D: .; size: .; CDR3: CASSLEGREQYF; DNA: TGCGCCAGCAGCTTGGAGGGCCGGGAGCAGTACTTC
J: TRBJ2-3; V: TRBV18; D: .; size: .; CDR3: CASSRTLSTDTQYF; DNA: TGTGCCAGCTCACGGACCCTCAGCACAGATACGCAGTATTTT
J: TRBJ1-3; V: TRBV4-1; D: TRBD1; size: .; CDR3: CASSQGQGASGNTIYF; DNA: TGCGCCAGCAGCCAAGGGCAGGGGGCCTCTGGAAACACCATATATTTT
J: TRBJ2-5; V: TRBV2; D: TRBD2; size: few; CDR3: CASSGLDTEVETQYF; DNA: TGTGCCAGCAGCGGACTAGATACTGAGGTGGAGACCCAGTACTTC
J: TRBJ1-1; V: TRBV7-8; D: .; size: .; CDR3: CASSPQGGLTEAFF; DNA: TGTGCCAGCAGCCCACAGGGAGGGCTCACTGAAGCTTTCTTT
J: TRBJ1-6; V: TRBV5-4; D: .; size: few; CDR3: CASSQDWGGSPLHF; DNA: TGTGCCAGCAGCCAGGATTGGGGGGGATCACCCCTCCACTTT
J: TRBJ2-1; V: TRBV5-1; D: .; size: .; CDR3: CASTRMVGNNEQFF; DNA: TGCGCCAGCACCCGTATGGTGGGAAACAATGAGCAGTTCTTC
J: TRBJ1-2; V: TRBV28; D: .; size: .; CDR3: CASRLYTSRDYGYTF; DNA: TGTGCCAGCAGATTGTACACCTCTCGGGACTATGGCTACACCTTC
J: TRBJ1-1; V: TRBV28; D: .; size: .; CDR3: CASKGPNTEAFF; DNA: TGTGCCAGCAAGGGGCCGAACACTGAAGCTTTCTTT
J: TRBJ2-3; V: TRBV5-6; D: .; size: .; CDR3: CASSLKVGSTDTQYF; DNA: TGTGCCAGCAGCTTAAAAGTCGGAAGCACAGATACGCAGTATTTT
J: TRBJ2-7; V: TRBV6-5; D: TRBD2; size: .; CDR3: CATTVERGVTYEQYF; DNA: TGTGCCACCACCGTTGAGCGGGGGGTTACCTACGAGCAGTACTTC
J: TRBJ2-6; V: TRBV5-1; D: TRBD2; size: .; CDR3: CASAKILAGESGANVLTF; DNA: TGCGCCAGCGCGAAGATCCTAGCGGGGGAATCTGGGGCCAACGTCCTGACTTTC
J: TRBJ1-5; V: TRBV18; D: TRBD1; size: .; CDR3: CASSPQGAEGHQPQHF; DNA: TGTGCCAGCTCACCACAGGGGGCGGAGGGGCATCAGCCCCAGCATTTT
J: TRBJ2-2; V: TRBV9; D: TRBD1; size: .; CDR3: CASSVGDRTNTGELFF; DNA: TGTGCCAGCAGCGTAGGGGACAGGACGAACACCGGGGAGCTGTTTTTT
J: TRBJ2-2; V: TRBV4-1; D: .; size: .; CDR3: CASSQDLRELFF; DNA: TGCGCCAGCAGCCAAGATCTGCGGGAGCTGTTTTTT
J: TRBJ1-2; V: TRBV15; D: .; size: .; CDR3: CATSRDRASGYTF; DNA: TGTGCCACCAGCAGAGACAGGGCTTCCGGCTACACCTTC
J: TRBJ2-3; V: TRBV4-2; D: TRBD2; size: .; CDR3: CASSGTSGAQYF; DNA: TGTGCCAGCAGCGGGACTAGCGGGGCGCAGTATTTT
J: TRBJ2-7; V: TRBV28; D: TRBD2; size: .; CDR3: CASTSGTYEQYF; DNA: TGTGCCAGTACCAGCGGGACCTACGAGCAGTACTTC
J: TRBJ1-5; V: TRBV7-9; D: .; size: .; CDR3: CASSRDLVNQPQHF; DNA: TGTGCCAGCAGCCGCGACTTAGTCAATCAGCCCCAGCATTTT
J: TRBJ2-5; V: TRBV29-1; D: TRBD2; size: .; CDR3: CSVLLAGGLGTQYF; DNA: TGCAGCGTACTACTAGCGGGAGGGTTGGGGACCCAGTACTTC
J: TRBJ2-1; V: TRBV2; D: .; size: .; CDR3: CAARAEYNEQFF; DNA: TGTGCTGCTAGAGCAGAGTACAATGAGCAGTTCTTC